This passage covers 5 T cell receptor beta chains from one sample sequenced in a study of graft-versus-host responses after intestinal transplantation (dated by TCRdb to about 2021). The library relied on the immunoSEQ multiplex PCR assay. The clones in this table, taken by TCRdb from immuneACCESS, are in-frame only. Not every clone is retained; where verified, under half of the shortfall comes from an unresolved V gene, and the cause of the rest is unknown. This sample holds around 92,000 clones; about 83% were observed only once. The ten largest clones take up approximately 1.5% of the sample. This specimen was PBMCs, taken 255 days after intestinal transplant. These receptors were collected from a human patient who received an intestinal transplant, so some T cells may come from the graft donor.

The chain employs TRBV5-6 and TRBJ2-7; 14 bases map to TRBD2. The length of the CDR3 is 16 residues. Looked up from germline, CDR1 is SGHDT and CDR2 is YYEEEE. Unmatched junction bases numbered 9, after V lost 4 bases and J lost 6 bases. The CDR3 loop is CASSLGTSGSPSEQYF. The DNA for the CDR3 is TGTGCCAGCAGCCTAGGGACTAGCGGGAGTCCCAGCGAGCAGTACTTC.

The gene calls are TRBV28 and TRBJ1-4; D may be TRBD1 (6 bases). The CDR3 covers 16 residues. Germline loops: CDR1 MDHEN, CDR2 SYDVKM. V was shortened by 3 bases and J by 7 bases, with 18 bases between the two germline ends. This chain's CDR3 is CASSFAGAEGSEKLFF. Here the CDR3 DNA reads TGTGCCAGCAGTTTCGCAGGGGCTGAGGGGAGTGAAAAACTGTTTTTT.

The V and J genes are TRBV27 and TRBJ1-2, with D unclear. This CDR3 has 16 amino acids. V was cut by 0 bases and J by 5 bases, with 16 bases left in between. Looked up from germline, CDR1 is MNHEY and CDR2 is SMNVEV (reference sequence). CDR3 protein: CASSLSGRLHLYGYTF. DNA for the CDR3: TGTGCCAGCAGTTTATCGGGCAGGCTTCACCTGTATGGCTACACCTTC.

J is TRBJ2-7 and V is TRBV5-1; D not certain. The ends were cut back, 4 bases at V and 2 bases at J, with 16 bases in the middle. Germline CDR1 and CDR2: SGHRS and YFSETQ. The CDR3 runs to 15 residues. CDR3: CASSLQVGDPYEQYF. The CDR3 DNA sequence: TGCGCCAGCAGCCTACAAGTTGGCGACCCCTACGAGCAGTACTTC.

The gene calls are TRBV29-1 and TRBJ1-4; a weak D match, TRBD1 (6 bases). V shed 6 bases and J shed 2 bases, with 13 bases lying between them. Germline CDR1 is SQVTM and CDR2 is ANQGSEA. This CDR3 is built from 14 residues. The CDR3 sequence: CSVTGGGTNEKLFF. The CDR3 DNA is TGCAGCGTCACCGGTGGGGGCACTAATGAAAAACTGTTTTTT.